This TCR beta chain is drawn from a study of T cells in Graves' hyperthyroidism and ophthalmopathy. Study findings and constraints: Peripheral blood also featured most of the thyroid clonotypes expanded above 0.001.

The CDR3 covers 17 residues. Germline V CDR1 and CDR2: SGHRS, YFSETQ. J gave up 7 bases and V 3 bases, and 14 bases lay outside the gene matches. Using RNA transcripts as the source, TCR beta CDR3 regions were amplified. During a first-round RT-PCR of the TCR CDR3, the HTBI primer set was used. TCRdb called the multiplex PCR reads again in MiXCR, with one record for every CDR3 protein. The table shows roughly 380,000 distinct CDR3 sequences, with roughly 13% occurring only once. Stable hyperthyroidism: no ophthalmopathy progression over 18 months of follow-up. Using more than 7.5 ml of fresh peripheral blood, PBMCs were prepared. This clonotype was picked up a small number of times. Its specificity is unknown.

The origin of this receptor is a woman aged 18-30 years with Graves' hyperthyroidism. The sequenced material came from blood. The chain has TRBV5-1 and TRBJ2-1; 9 nucleotides agree with TRBD1. The CDR3 sequence is CASSSNPGQGRGNEQFF. The DNA for the CDR3 is TGCGCCAGCAGCTCCAATCCGGGACAGGGAAGGGGTAATGAGCAGTTCTTC.